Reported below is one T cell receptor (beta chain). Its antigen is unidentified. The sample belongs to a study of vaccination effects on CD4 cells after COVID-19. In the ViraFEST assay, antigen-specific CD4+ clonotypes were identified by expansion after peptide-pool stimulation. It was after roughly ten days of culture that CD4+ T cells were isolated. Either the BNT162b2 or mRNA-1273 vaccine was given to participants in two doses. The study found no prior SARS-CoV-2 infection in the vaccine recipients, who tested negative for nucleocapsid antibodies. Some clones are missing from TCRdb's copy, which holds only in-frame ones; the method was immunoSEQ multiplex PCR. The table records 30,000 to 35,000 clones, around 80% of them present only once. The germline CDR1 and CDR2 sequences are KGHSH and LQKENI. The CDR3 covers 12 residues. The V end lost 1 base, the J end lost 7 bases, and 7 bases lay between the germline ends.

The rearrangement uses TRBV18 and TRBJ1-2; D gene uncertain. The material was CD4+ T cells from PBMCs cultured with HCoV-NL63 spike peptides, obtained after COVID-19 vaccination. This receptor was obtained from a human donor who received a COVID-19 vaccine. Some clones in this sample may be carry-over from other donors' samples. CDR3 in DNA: TGTGCCAGCTCACCACGTGTCAGTGGCTACACCTTC. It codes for CASSPRVSGYTF.